This TCR beta chain was sequenced for a study of T cells expressing NK-cell markers. On the study more broadly: Sorted CD3+CD56-NKG2C+, CD3+CD56+NKG2C- and CD3+CD56+NKG2C+ T cells were the source of the TCR beta repertoires.

TCRdb re-analyzed the 5' RACE reads; it lists each CDR3 protein once, without DNA. Its table records roughly 150,000 distinct CDR3 sequences. The germline V gene has CDR1 SGHRS and CDR2 YFSETQ. The CDR3 length is 16 residues. The J gene is TRBJ2-1, the V gene TRBV5-1; without DNA, the TCRdb call of TRBD2 cannot be checked. The sequenced material came from blood T cells: a sorted CD56 or NKG2C T cell subset, CD4+ or CD8+ T cells, or bulk PBMC T cells (not recorded which). This clonotype was obtained from a woman between 18 and 70 years old in good health. The CDR3 here is CASSSSLAGVYNEQFF.